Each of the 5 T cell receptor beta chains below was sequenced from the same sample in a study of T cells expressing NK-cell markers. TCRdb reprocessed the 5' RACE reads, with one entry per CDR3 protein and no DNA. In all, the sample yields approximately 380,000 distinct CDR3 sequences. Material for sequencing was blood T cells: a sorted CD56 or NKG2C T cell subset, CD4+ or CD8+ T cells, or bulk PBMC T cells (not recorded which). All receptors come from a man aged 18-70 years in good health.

CDR3 sequence reads: CATSRKFTTGEETQYF. The chain combines TRBV15 with TRBJ2-5; lacking DNA, the TRBD1 call made by TCRdb goes unchecked. CDR3 size: 16 residues. CDR1 is LNHNV and CDR2 is YYDKDF in the germline V gene (reference sequence).

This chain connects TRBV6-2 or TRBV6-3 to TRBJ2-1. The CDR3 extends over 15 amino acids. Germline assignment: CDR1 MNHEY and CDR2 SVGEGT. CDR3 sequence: CASRTTGAPYNEQFF.

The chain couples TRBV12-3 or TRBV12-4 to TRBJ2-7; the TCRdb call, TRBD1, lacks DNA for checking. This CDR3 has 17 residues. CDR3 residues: CASRLRGGDRVSYEQYF.

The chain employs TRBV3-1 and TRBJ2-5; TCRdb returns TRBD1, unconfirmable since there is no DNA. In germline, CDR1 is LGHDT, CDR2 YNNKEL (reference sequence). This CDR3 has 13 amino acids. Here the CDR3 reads CASRDRERETQYF.

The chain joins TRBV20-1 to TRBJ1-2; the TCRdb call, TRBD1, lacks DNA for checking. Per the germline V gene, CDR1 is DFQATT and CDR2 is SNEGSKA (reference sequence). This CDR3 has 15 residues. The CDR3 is CSAKHPGQGWDGYTF.